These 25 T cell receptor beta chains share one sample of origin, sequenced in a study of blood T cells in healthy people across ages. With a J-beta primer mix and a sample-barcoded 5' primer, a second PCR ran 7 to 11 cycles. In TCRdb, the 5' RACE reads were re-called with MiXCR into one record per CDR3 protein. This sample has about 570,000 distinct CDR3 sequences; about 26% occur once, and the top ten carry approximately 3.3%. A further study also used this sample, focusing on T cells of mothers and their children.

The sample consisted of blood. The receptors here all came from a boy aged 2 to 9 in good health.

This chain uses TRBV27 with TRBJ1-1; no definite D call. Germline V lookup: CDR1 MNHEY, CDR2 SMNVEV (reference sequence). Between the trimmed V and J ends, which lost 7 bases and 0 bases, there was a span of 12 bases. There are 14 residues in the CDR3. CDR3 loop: CASNHGRMNTEAFF. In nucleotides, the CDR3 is TGTGCCAGCAACCATGGGAGGATGAACACTGAAGCTTTCTTT.

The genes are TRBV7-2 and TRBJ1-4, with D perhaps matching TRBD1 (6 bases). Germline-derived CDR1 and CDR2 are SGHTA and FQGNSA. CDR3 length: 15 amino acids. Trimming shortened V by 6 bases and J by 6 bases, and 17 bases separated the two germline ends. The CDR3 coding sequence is TGTGCCAGCAGGGCCACAGGGAGCTCTTATGAAAAACTGTTTTTT. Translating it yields CASRATGSSYEKLFF.

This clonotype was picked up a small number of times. The CDR3 here is CSVANHNEQFF. The CDR3 region has the DNA TGCAGCGTTGCGAACCACAATGAGCAGTTCTTC. This sequence joins TRBV29-1 and TRBJ2-1; D is unclear. Germline V lookup: CDR1 SQVTM, CDR2 ANQGSEA. V lost 4 bases, J lost 5 bases, and 6 bases lay in between. The CDR3 has 11 amino acids.

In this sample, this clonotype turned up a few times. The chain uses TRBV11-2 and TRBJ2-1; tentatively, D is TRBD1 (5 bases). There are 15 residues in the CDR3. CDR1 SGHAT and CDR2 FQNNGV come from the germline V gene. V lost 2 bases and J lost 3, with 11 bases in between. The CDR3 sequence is CASSLFQGDYNEQFF. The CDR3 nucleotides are TGTGCCAGCAGCTTATTCCAGGGTGACTACAATGAGCAGTTCTTC.

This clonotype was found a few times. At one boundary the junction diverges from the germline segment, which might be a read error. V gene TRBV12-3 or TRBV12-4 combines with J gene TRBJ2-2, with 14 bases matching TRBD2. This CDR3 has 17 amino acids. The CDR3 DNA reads TGTGCCAGCAGCCGACTAGCGGGAGGGTCCGACACCGGGGAGCTGGTTTTT. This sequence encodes CASSRLAGGSDTGELVF.

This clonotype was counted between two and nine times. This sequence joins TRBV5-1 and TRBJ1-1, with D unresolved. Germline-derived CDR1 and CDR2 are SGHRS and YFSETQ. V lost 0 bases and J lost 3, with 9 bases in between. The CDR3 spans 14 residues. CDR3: CASSLDAIDTEAFF. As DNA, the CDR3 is TGCGCCAGCAGCTTGGATGCGATAGACACTGAAGCTTTCTTT. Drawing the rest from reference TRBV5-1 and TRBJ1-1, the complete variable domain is KAGVTQTPRYLIKTRGQQVTLSCSPISGHRSVSWYQQTPGQGLQFLFEYFSETQRNKGNFPGRFSGRQFSNSRSEMNVSTLELGDSALYLCASSLDAIDTEAFFGQGTRLTVV.

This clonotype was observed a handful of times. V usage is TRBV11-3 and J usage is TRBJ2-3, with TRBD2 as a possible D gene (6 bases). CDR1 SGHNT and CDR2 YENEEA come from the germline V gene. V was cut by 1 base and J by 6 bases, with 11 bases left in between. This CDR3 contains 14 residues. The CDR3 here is CASSLGGDADTQYF. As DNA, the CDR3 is TGTGCCAGCAGCTTAGGCGGGGACGCCGATACGCAGTATTTT.

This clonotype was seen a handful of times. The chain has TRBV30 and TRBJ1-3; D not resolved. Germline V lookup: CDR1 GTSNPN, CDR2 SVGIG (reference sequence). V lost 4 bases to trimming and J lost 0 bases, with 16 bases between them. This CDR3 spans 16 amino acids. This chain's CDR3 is CAWMRFSRTSGNTIYF. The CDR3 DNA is TGTGCCTGGATGCGATTTAGTAGGACCTCTGGAAACACCATATATTTT.

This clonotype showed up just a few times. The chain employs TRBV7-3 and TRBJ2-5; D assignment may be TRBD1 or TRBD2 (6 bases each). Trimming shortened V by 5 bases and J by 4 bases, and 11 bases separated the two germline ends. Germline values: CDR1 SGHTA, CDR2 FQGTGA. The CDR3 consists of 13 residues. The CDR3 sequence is CASSTQGGETQYF. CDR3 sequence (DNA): TGTGCCAGCAGCACACAGGGAGGAGAGACCCAGTACTTC.

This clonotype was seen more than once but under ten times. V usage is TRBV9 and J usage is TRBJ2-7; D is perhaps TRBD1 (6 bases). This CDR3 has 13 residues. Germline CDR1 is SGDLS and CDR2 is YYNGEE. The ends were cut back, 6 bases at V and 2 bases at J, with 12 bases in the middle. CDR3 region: CASKSDSTYEQYF. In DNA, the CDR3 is TGTGCCAGCAAGTCGGACAGTACCTACGAGCAGTACTTC. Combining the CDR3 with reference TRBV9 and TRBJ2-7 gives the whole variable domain DSGVTQTPKHLITATGQRVTLRCSPRSGDLSVYWYQQSLDQGLQFLIQYYNGEERAKGNILERFSAQQFPDLHSELNLSSLELGDSALYFCASKSDSTYEQYFGPGTRLTVT.

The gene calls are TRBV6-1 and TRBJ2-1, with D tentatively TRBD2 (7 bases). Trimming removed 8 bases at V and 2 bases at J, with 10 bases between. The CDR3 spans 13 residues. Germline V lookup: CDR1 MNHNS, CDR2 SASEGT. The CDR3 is CASGGATYNEQFF. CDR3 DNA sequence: TGTGCCAGCGGGGGGGCAACCTACAATGAGCAGTTCTTC.

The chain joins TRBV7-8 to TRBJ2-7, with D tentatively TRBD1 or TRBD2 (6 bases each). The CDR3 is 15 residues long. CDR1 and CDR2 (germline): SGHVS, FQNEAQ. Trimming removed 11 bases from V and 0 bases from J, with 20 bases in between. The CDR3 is CASQVGGFSSYEQYF. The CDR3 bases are TGTGCCTCCCAAGTGGGGGGCTTTAGCTCCTACGAGCAGTACTTC.

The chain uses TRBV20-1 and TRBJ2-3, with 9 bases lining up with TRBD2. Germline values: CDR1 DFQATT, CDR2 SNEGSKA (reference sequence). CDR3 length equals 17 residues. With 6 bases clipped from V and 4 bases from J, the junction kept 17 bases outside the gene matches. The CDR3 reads CSAPQPLSSGGPDTQYF. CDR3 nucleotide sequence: TGCAGTGCGCCCCAACCCCTTAGTAGCGGGGGACCAGATACGCAGTATTTT.

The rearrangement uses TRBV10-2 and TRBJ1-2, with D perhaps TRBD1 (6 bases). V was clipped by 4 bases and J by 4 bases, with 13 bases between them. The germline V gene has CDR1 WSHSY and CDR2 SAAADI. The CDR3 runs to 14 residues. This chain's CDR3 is CASSVNREGYGYTF. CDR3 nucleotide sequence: TGCGCCAGCAGTGTGAACAGGGAGGGCTATGGCTACACCTTC.

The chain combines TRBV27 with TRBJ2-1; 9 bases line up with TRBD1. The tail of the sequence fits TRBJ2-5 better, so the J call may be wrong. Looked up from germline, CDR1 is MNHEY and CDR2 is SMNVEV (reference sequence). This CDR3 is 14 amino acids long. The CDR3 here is CASSVFGTGETQYF. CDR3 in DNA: TGTGCCAGCAGTGTATTCGGGACAGGGGAGACCCAGTACTTC.

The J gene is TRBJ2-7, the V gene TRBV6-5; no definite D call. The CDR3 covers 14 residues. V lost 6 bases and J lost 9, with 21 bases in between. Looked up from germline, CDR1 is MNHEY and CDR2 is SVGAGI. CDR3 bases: TGTGCCAGCAGCCTGACCCTTACGTCGGTAGCGCAGTACTTC. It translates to CASSLTLTSVAQYF.

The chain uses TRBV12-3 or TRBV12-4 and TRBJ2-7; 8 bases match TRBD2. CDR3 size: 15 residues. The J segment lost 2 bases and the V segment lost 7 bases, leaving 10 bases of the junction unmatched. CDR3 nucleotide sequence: TGTGCCAGCACCTCAGGTTTAGCGGGGCCCTACGAGCAGTACTTC. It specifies CASTSGLAGPYEQYF.

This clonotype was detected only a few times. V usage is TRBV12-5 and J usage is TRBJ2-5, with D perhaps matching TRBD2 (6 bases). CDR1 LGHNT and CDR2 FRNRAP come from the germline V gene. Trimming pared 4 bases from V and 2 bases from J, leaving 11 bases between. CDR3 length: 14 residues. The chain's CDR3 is CASGSGGRQETQYF. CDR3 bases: TGTGCTAGTGGTTCCGGGGGAAGGCAAGAGACCCAGTACTTC.

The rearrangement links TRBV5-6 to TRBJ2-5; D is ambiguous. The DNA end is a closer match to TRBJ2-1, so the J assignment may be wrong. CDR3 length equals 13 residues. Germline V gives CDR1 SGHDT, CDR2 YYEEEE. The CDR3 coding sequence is TGTGCCAGCAGCTTGGGGCTAGTGGATGAGCAGTTCTTC. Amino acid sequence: CASSLGLVDEQFF.

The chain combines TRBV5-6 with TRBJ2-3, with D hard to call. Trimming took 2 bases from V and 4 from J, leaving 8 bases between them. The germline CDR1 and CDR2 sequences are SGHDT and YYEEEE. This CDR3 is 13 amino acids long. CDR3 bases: TGTGCCAGCAGCTTCGTGGGCGCAGATACGCAGTATTTT. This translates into CASSFVGADTQYF.

The CDR3 nucleotides are TGTGCCAGCAGCCCCACTAGCGGAAACTACTACGAGCAGTACTTC. Translating it yields CASSPTSGNYYEQYF. The chain has TRBV13 and TRBJ2-7; 8 bases agree with TRBD2. This CDR3 spans 15 amino acids. V shed 5 bases, J shed 3 bases, and the junction held 9 bases outside the gene matches. The germline gives CDR1 PRHDT, CDR2 FYEKMQ (reference sequence).

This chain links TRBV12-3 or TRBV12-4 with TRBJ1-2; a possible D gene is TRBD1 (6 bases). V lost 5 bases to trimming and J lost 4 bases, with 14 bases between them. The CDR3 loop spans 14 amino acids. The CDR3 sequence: CASSVDSVAYGYTF. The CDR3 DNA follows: TGTGCCAGCAGTGTGGACAGTGTCGCCTATGGCTACACCTTC.

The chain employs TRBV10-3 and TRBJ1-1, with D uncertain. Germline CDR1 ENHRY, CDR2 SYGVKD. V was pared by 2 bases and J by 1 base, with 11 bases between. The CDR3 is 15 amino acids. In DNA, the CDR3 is TGTGCCATCAGTGAGGGCAGGAGAGGGAACACTGAAGCTTTCTTT. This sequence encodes CAISEGRRGNTEAFF.

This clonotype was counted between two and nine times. CDR3 DNA: TGTGCCAGCAGAGCTTCCGGGACTAGCAATGAGCAGTTCTTC. Translation: CASRASGTSNEQFF. The chain joins TRBV7-9 to TRBJ2-1, with TRBD2 identical over 8 bases. CDR1 and CDR2 (germline): SEHNR, FQNEAQ (reference sequence). The CDR3 sequence is 14 residues long. The J segment lost 6 bases and the V segment lost 6 bases, leaving 7 bases of the junction unmatched.

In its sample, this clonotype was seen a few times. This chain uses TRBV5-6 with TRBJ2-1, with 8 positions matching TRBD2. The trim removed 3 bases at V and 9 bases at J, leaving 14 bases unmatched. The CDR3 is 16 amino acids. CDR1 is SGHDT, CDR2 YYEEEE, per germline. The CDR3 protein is CASSSQGAGELSEQFF. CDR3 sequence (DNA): TGTGCCAGCAGCTCCCAGGGAGCGGGAGAACTTAGTGAGCAGTTCTTC.